Shown below are 9 T cell receptor beta chains from a single sample sequenced in a study of shared T cell receptors in the human thymus. Repertoires were generated with immunoSEQ multiplex PCR, while TCRdb's copy carries only in-frame clones and drops some. The sample consists of some 760,000 clones, approximately 85% of them appearing once. This same sample was also part of a study on human thymus T cells.

The sequencing input was thymocytes. These receptors originate from a girl under three years old with a congenital heart defect.

This chain links TRBV11-2 with TRBJ2-3, with 9 bases fitting TRBD2. Trimming cost V 5 bases and J 5 bases; bases outside gene matches: 8. The V gene's germline CDR1 is SGHAT and CDR2 FQNNGV. CDR3 length: 15 amino acids. The CDR3 DNA is TGTGCCAGCAGCCCTAGCGGGGAGTCTAAAGATACGCAGTATTTT. Translated: CASSPSGESKDTQYF.

V gene TRBV5-6 combines with J gene TRBJ2-3; D is undetermined. There are 18 residues in the CDR3. V was shortened by 0 bases and J by 2 bases, with 19 bases between the two germline ends. Germline CDR1 reads SGHDT; CDR2 reads YYEEEE. The CDR3 bases are TGTGCCAGCAGCTTGGATCACCGGGTAAATCCTTCCACAGATACGCAGTATTTT. Translating it yields CASSLDHRVNPSTDTQYF.

The chain recombines TRBV19 with TRBJ2-2; possible D gene TRBD1, 5 bases. This CDR3 comprises 16 residues. From germline, CDR1 is LNHDA and CDR2 SQIVND (reference sequence). Trimming took 5 bases from V and 0 from J, leaving 13 bases between them. CDR3: CASSRLWGTNTGELFF. DNA of the CDR3: TGTGCCAGTAGTCGGTTGTGGGGCACGAACACCGGGGAGCTGTTTTTT.

The chain links TRBV28 to TRBJ1-1, with 8 bases aligning to TRBD1. CDR1 and CDR2 (germline): MDHEN, SYDVKM. J gave up 1 base and V 10 bases, and 14 bases lay outside the gene matches. The CDR3 has 16 amino acids. CDR3 in DNA: TGTGCCACCTCCCGGCCAGGGGGCTCTACGAACACTGAAGCTTTCTTT. Translation: CATSRPGGSTNTEAFF.

This clone has more than one count but fewer than ten. This chain joins TRBV5-8 and TRBJ2-7; D may be TRBD1 (6 bases). Looked up from germline, CDR1 is SGHTS and CDR2 is YDEGEE. V was shortened by 4 bases and J by 3 bases, with 17 bases between the two germline ends. This CDR3 spans 15 amino acids. CDR3 protein: CASSRADSEDYEQYF. Written as DNA, the CDR3 is TGTGCCAGCAGCCGAGCGGACAGTGAAGACTACGAGCAGTACTTC.

J is TRBJ2-7 and V is TRBV14; 9 bases line up with TRBD1. The CDR3 contains 14 residues. Looked up from germline, CDR1 is SGHDN and CDR2 is FVKESK. V lost 2 bases, J lost 5 bases, and 4 bases stayed unmatched. CDR3 in amino acids: CASSQNRDRDEQYF. The DNA of the CDR3 is TGTGCCAGCAGCCAAAACCGGGACAGGGACGAGCAGTACTTC.

This clone was counted only a few times. The CDR3 loop is CASKTQGRNSYEQYF. The DNA of the CDR3 is TGTGCCAGCAAAACACAGGGCCGAAACTCCTACGAGCAGTACTTC. This chain joins TRBV6-5 and TRBJ2-7; possibly TRBD1 for D (6 bases). The CDR3 loop spans 15 amino acids. Germline CDR1 MNHEY, CDR2 SVGAGI. The V end lost 7 bases, the J end lost 0 bases, and 16 bases lay between the germline ends.

The J gene is TRBJ1-6, the V gene TRBV2; a possible D gene is TRBD1 (5 bases). Trimming stripped 6 bases from V and 14 bases from J, with 17 bases between. The germline CDR1 and CDR2 sequences are SNHLY and FYNNEI. This CDR3 region has 13 residues. This CDR3 is CASRPAGSRTLHF. CDR3 in DNA: TGTGCCAGCAGGCCCGCAGGGTCTAGGACCCTCCACTTT. The full variable domain, in which reference TRBV2 and TRBJ1-6 provide the parts outside the CDR3, is EPEVTQTPSHQVTQMGQEVILRCVPISNHLYFYWYRQILGQKVEFLVSFYNNEISEKSEIFDDQFSVERPDGSNFTLKIRSTKLEDSAMYFCASRPAGSRTLHFGNGTRLTVT.

This sequence joins TRBV29-1 and TRBJ1-3, with 11 bases identical to TRBD1. The V gene end was trimmed by 4 bases and the J gene end by 0 bases; junction bases not matched to a gene: 8. The CDR3 covers 17 residues. Germline V CDR1 and CDR2: SQVTM, ANQGSEA. As DNA, the CDR3 is TGCAGCGTTGGGAATGAGGGACAGGGGGACTCTGGAAACACCATATATTTT. This codes for CSVGNEGQGDSGNTIYF.